This passage covers 7 T cell receptor beta chains from one sample sequenced in a study of CD8+CD57+ T cells in acquired aplastic anemia. Profiles of TCR beta VDJ and CDR3 were generated from a genomic DNA template. From the reads, TCRdb called clonotypes with MiXCR, one entry per CDR3 protein. The profile covers around 190,000 distinct CDR3 sequences, with approximately 60% appearing a single time and about 29% taken by the ten largest. Sequencing was done on a sample of sorted CD4+, CD8+, or CD8+CD57+ T cells (not recorded which) from PBMCs. These receptors were collected from a human donor in good health.

This clonotype was seen more than once but under ten times. This chain uses TRBV15 with TRBJ2-3; D may correspond to TRBD1 or TRBD2 (5 bases each). The length of the CDR3 is 17 residues. Germline V gene sequence: CDR1 LNHNV, CDR2 YYDKDF (reference sequence). The V and J ends lost 4 bases and 1 base respectively, with 18 bases between them. The CDR3 sequence is CATSTSDLGDGTDTQYF. The CDR3 DNA is TGTGCCACCAGCACCAGTGACTTGGGGGATGGCACAGATACGCAGTATTTT.

In its sample, this clonotype was seen once. The chain recombines TRBV15 with TRBJ2-1; 13 bases agree with TRBD2. The V and J ends lost 7 bases and 5 bases, in that order; junction bases with no gene match: 14. The CDR3 sequence is 18 residues long. Germline V CDR1 and CDR2: LNHNV, YYDKDF (reference sequence). The CDR3 DNA follows: TGTGCCACCACCTCGACCGATCACGGGACTAGCGGGAACAATGAGCAGTTCTTC. Its protein product is CATTSTDHGTSGNNEQFF. Drawing the rest from reference TRBV15 and TRBJ2-1, the complete variable domain is DAMVIQNPRYQVTQFGKPVTLSCSQTLNHNVMYWYQQKSSQAPKLLFHYYDKDFNNEADTPDNFQSRRPNTSFCFLDIRSPGLGDTAMYLCATTSTDHGTSGNNEQFFGPGTRLTVL.

V gene TRBV19 combines with J gene TRBJ1-1, with a weak D call TRBD1 (5 bases). V lost 5 bases and J 6 bases, leaving 22 bases between the germline ends. The germline V gene encodes CDR1 LNHDA and CDR2 SQIVND (reference sequence). CDR3 length: 16 residues. CDR3: CASSHHQGRGSPEAFF. In DNA, the CDR3 is TGTGCCAGTAGTCACCACCAAGGGAGGGGCTCCCCTGAAGCTTTCTTT.

The chain combines TRBV7-3 with TRBJ1-5; unclear D gene. Germline V gene data show CDR1 as SGHTA and CDR2 as FQGTGA. V lost 3 bases and J lost 3, with 6 bases in between. This CDR3 spans 13 amino acids. The CDR3 sequence: CASSLTNNQPQHF. The CDR3 nucleotides read TGTGCCAGCAGCTTGACAAACAATCAGCCCCAGCATTTT.

The J gene is TRBJ2-7, the V gene TRBV7-2; D is possibly TRBD2 (6 bases). CDR3 length: 15 amino acids. Germline V gene lookup returns CDR1 SGHTA and CDR2 FQGNSA. V was clipped by 3 bases and J by 1 base, with 13 bases between them. CDR3 DNA sequence: TGTACCAGCAGCTTTCAAGCTAGCGCTTCCTACGAGCAGTACTTC. Its translation is CTSSFQASASYEQYF.

In regard to this clonotype: It may be a read error: a sequence one base away is much more abundant. V is TRBV6-5 and J is TRBJ2-7; D gene ambiguous. The CDR3 is 13 residues long. CDR1 is MNHEY, CDR2 SVGAGI, per germline. Trimming removed 8 bases at V and 2 bases at J, with 13 bases between. Here the CDR3 DNA reads TGTGCCAGCTCACCTTCGGGCCCCTACGAGCAGTACTTC. This gives the protein CASSPSGPYEQYF.

The chain couples TRBV27 to TRBJ2-7; 12 nucleotides align to TRBD2. V shed 7 bases, J shed 4 bases, and the junction held 14 bases outside the gene matches. The CDR3 covers 17 residues. Germline V gene data show CDR1 as MNHEY and CDR2 as SMNVEV (reference sequence). CDR3 region: CASIGGAGLAGMYEQYF. The CDR3 DNA sequence: TGTGCCAGCATCGGCGGGGCTGGACTAGCGGGAATGTACGAGCAGTACTTC.